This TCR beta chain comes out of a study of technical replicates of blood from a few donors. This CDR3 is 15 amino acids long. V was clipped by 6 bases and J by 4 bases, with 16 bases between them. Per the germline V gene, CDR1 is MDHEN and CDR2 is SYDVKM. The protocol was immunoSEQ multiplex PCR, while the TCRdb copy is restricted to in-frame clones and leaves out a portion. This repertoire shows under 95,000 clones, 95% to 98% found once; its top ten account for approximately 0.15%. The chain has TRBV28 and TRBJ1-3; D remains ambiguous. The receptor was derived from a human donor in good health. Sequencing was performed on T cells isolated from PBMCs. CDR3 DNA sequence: TGTGCCAGCAGCCCCCCTAGTTCGGCGGGAAACACCATATATTTT. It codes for CASSPPSSAGNTIYF.